The T cell receptor beta chain described here comes from a study of blood T cell repertoires in COVID-19. About the research overall: The United States, Italy and Spain supplied acute and convalescent COVID-19 samples. In each case, the material was cDNA or gDNA derived from T cells, B-cell-depleted T cells, or PBMCs.

Original processing notes: For nucleated cells, counts were estimated from reference gene primer amplification. Sequencing used immunoSEQ multiplex PCR; TCRdb keeps in-frame clones, though not all of them. V, J and clone size reflect that table, while D and trimming were determined from the DNA. The sample lists 100,000 to 150,000 clones; 65% to 85% were seen once. V gave up 5 bases and J gave up 4 bases; unmatched junction bases: 6. The germline V gene encodes CDR1 LNHDA and CDR2 SQIVND (reference sequence). The CDR3 has 16 residues. The chain joins TRBV19 to TRBJ2-1, with 12 bases matching TRBD2. The sequence was obtained from an older woman with acute or convalescent COVID-19. The sequencing sample was made of peripheral blood. The CDR3 DNA reads TGTGCCAGTAGTCCCAGACTAGCGGGGGATTACAATGAGCAGTTCTTC. Protein product: CASSPRLAGDYNEQFF. The full variable domain, with the rest looked up from reference TRBV19 and TRBJ2-1, is DGGITQSPKYLFRKEGQNVTLSCEQNLNHDAMYWYRQDPGQGLRLIYYSQIVNDFQKGDIAEGYSVSREKKESFPLTVTSAQKNPTAFYLCASSPRLAGDYNEQFFGPGTRLTVL.